Sequencing of this T cell receptor beta chain was carried out in a study of blood T cells in healthy people across ages. Overall study findings and caveats: A strong correlation between TCR beta diversity and naive T cell percentage was seen. Age advanced and TCR beta diversity per million T cells fell, roughly linearly.

The germline CDR1 and CDR2 sequences are MNHNS and SASEGT. The CDR3 length is 15 residues. Trimming took 6 bases from V and 3 from J; bases not matched to a gene: 6. About this clonotype itself: Its matching antigen is unknown.

Next came a second PCR, run for roughly 6 to 11 cycles, which used a sample-barcoded 5' primer along with a J-beta primer mix. The study obtained at least 3 million CDR3-containing paired-end reads from every sample. Using its own MiXCR run on the 5' RACE reads, TCRdb lists one record per CDR3 protein. This sample yields around 800,000 distinct CDR3 sequences, of which around 62% are seen a single time; about a quarter belongs to the top ten. Samples had at least 7 million PBMCs isolated from them. The receptor comes from a man aged 25 to 45 in good health. The material sequenced was blood. This chain connects TRBV6-1 to TRBJ2-1, with 9 bases lining up with TRBD2. CDR3 bases: TGTGCCAGCAGAGAGCGGGGGGTAGGCTACAATGAGCAGTTCTTC. It encodes CASRERGVGYNEQFF.